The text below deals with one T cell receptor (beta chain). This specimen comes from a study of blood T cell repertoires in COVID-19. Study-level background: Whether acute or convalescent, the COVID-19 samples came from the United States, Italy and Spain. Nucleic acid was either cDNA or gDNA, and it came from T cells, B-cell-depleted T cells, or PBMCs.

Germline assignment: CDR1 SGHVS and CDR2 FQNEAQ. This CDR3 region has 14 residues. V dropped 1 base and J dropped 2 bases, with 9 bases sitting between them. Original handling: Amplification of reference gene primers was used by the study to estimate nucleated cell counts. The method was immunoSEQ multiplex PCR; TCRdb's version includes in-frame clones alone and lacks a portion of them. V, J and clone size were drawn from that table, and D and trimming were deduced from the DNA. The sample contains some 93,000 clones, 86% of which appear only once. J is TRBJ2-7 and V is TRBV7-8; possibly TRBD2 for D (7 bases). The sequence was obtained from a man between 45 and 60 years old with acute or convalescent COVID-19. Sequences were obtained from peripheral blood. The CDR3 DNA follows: TGTGCCAGCAGCTTAGTGGGGGGGCCCTACGAGCAGTACTTC. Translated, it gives CASSLVGGPYEQYF. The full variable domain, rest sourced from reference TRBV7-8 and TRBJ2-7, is GAGVSQSPRYKVAKRGQDVALRCDPISGHVSLFWYQQALGQGPEFLTYFQNEAQLDKSGLPSDRFFAERPEGSVSTLKIQRTQQEDSAVYLCASSLVGGPYEQYFGPGTRLTVT.